Shown below are 9 T cell receptor beta chains from a single sample sequenced in a study of T cell repertoires in cytomegalovirus infection. Via MiXCR, TCRdb re-called the reads, giving one row per CDR3 protein. The sample includes 40,000 to 55,000 distinct CDR3 sequences, roughly 20% seen only once; the top ten take roughly 29%. Their antigens are not known. The sequences come from CD8+ T cells from cultured PBMCs, collected from culture after CMV antigen stimulation. These receptors were obtained from a human donor in good health (CMV status not recorded). Some clones in this sample may be carry-over from other donors' samples.

The J gene is TRBJ2-1, the V gene TRBV14; maybe TRBD2 (5 bases). The CDR3 extends over 16 amino acids. Trimming cost V 2 bases and J 2 bases, with 13 bases left between them. Per the germline V gene, CDR1 is SGHDN and CDR2 is FVKESK. DNA of the CDR3: TGTGCCAGCAGCCAAAGACTATACGACGCCTACAATGAGCAGTTCTTC. This sequence encodes CASSQRLYDAYNEQFF.

This clonotype has a handful of counts. J is TRBJ2-1 and V is TRBV15; 7 bases align to TRBD1. J gave up 5 bases and V 8 bases, and 6 bases lay outside the gene matches. The germline V gene encodes CDR1 LNHNV and CDR2 YYDKDF (reference sequence). There are 13 residues in the CDR3. The CDR3 protein is CATCQGVDNEQFF. Here the CDR3 DNA reads TGTGCCACCTGCCAGGGGGTAGACAATGAGCAGTTCTTC.

This chain links TRBV27 with TRBJ2-1; D is perhaps TRBD2 (5 bases). Germline loops: CDR1 MNHEY, CDR2 SMNVEV (reference sequence). This CDR3 has 17 amino acids. V shed 7 bases and J shed 0 bases, with 19 bases lying between them. This chain's CDR3 is CASNDYPISPSYNEQFF. CDR3 DNA sequence: TGTGCCAGCAACGACTACCCAATTTCCCCCTCCTACAATGAGCAGTTCTTC.

This clonotype was counted only a few times. The chain recombines TRBV23-1 with TRBJ1-5; 8 bases agree with TRBD1. TRBV23-1 is filed as an ORF, its function uncertain. The CDR3 covers 18 residues. V dropped 6 bases and J dropped 0; count of bases not matched to a gene: 13. CDR3 protein: CASSQNADRANSNQPQHF. The CDR3 bases are TGCGCCAGCAGCCAAAACGCGGACAGGGCAAATAGCAATCAGCCCCAGCATTTT.

This sequence joins TRBV7-2 and TRBJ2-5; 8 bases map to TRBD2. The J segment lost 2 bases and the V segment lost 5 bases, leaving 13 bases of the junction unmatched. The CDR3 covers 17 residues. Germline V CDR1 and CDR2: SGHTA, FQGNSA. CDR3 amino acids: CASSPRGAGARQETQYF. The CDR3 DNA is TGTGCCAGCAGCCCCCGTGGAGCGGGGGCCCGGCAAGAGACCCAGTACTTC.

The chain is built from TRBV7-6 and TRBJ2-7, with D possibly called TRBD1 or TRBD2 (5 bases each). Germline CDR1 and CDR2: SGHVS and FNYEAQ. Trimming took off 5 bases at V and 3 bases at J, with 8 bases between the two ends. The CDR3 is 12 amino acids. This CDR3 is CASSRDGYEQYF. The CDR3 DNA follows: TGTGCCAGCAGCCGGGACGGCTACGAGCAGTACTTC.

This clonotype has more than one count but fewer than ten. The chain has TRBV7-2 and TRBJ1-1, with D perhaps TRBD1 (5 bases). The V gene lost 2 bases and the J gene lost 5 bases, with 15 bases spanning the gap. This CDR3 is 15 amino acids long. From germline, CDR1 is SGHTA and CDR2 FQGNSA. The CDR3 protein is CASSLTPGGGTEAFF. In nucleotides, the CDR3 is TGTGCCAGCAGCTTAACCCCGGGCGGGGGGACTGAAGCTTTCTTT. Full variable domain (remainder filled in from reference TRBV7-2 and TRBJ1-1): GAGVSQSPSNKVTEKGKDVELRCDPISGHTALYWYRQSLGQGLEFLIYFQGNSAPDKSGLPSDRFSAERTGGSVSTLTIQRTQQEDSAVYLCASSLTPGGGTEAFFGQGTRLTVV.

The chain recombines TRBV7-2 with TRBJ2-7; 8 positions match TRBD2. CDR1 and CDR2 from the germline V gene are SGHTA and FQGNSA. V trimming: 4 bases; J trimming: 3 bases; junction bases outside the gene matches: 2. The CDR3 length is 13 residues. The CDR3 here is CASSYGTSYEQYF. CDR3 nucleotide sequence: TGTGCCAGCAGCTACGGGACTAGCTACGAGCAGTACTTC.

V is TRBV11-2 and J is TRBJ2-1; D tentatively fits TRBD1 or TRBD2 (5 bases each). Germline-derived CDR1 and CDR2 are SGHAT and FQNNGV. This CDR3 contains 14 residues. V was shortened by 1 base and J by 7 bases, with 11 bases between the two germline ends. This CDR3 is CASSLAGPQNEQFF. As DNA, the CDR3 is TGTGCCAGCAGCTTAGCGGGGCCCCAAAATGAGCAGTTCTTC.